Listed below are T cell receptor beta chains from one sample, sequenced in a study of shared clonotypes between healthy human individuals. The method was immunoSEQ multiplex PCR; TCRdb's version includes in-frame clones alone and lacks a portion of them. The data show some 2 million clones, about 94% seen once. The specimen sequenced was naive CD8+ T cells sorted from blood. These receptors were taken from a man between 18 and 35 years old in good health. Both conserved end residues are part of each CDR3. The D gene is left open where the match is weak. Expanded clones are given a class, and other clones once, few, many or no size at all.

d_gene	abundance	v_gene	CDR3aa
-	once	TRBV5-4	CASSLDRGPLHF
-	-	TRBV7-9	CASSFVPTGQMNTEAFF
-	-	TRBV5-6	CASSLRWRTDFHEQYF
TRBD1	-	TRBV5-1	CASRQGTLYEQYF
-	-	TRBV4-1	CASSPFVGLSYEQYF
-	-	TRBV2	CASSELGGLAVYEQYF
TRBD1	-	TRBV2	CASSDRQGSYEQYF
-	once	TRBV7-9	CASSPDVAPEKLFF
TRBD1	-	TRBV2	CASSQGARTEAFF
-	-	TRBV6-1	CASSGPWETYNEQFF
-	-	TRBV27	CASSFGGHQPQHF
-	-	TRBV6-1	CASSEWGPDGNQPQHF
-	-	TRBV2	CASSEYWEHTEAFF
-	-	TRBV7-8	CASSSSTSPIASSYEQYF
TRBD2	-	TRBV30	CAWSVTSGSTDTQYF
TRBD1	once	TRBV6-5	CASSTGDNQPQHF
TRBD1	-	TRBV6-5	CASWRLGQLTYGYTF
-	-	TRBV2	CASSDSQVQYF
-	-	TRBV6-5	CASSYGTSYEQYF
-	-	TRBV5-8	CASNPMGAGANNEQFF
TRBD2	-	TRBV5-8	CASSSEAGLREQFF
-	few	TRBV7-6	CASSLGTGTGQPQHF
TRBD1	-	TRBV7-8	CASSLWDRNTGELFF
TRBD2	-	TRBV19	CASSPLAGGHNEQFF
-	-	TRBV4-3	CASSQDVDNHYEQYF
TRBD1	-	TRBV9	CASNLGRGPVDNEQFF
-	-	TRBV13	CASSLGEDEAFF
-	-	TRBV28	CASSNTGPSNQPQHF
-	-	TRBV29-1	CSVSGGTGELFF
-	-	TRBV2	CASSETARDLTF
TRBD2	once	TRBV6-5	CASSYFSGTGELFF
TRBD2	-	TRBV7-2	CASSLGLPTTSGRGYEQYF
-	-	TRBV2	CASSTPGEQFF
TRBD1	-	TRBV13	CASSPGTGDEKLFF
-	-	TRBV30	CAWSVGVGELFF
-	-	TRBV13	CASSREGGYEQYF
-	-	TRBV2	CASMSGWGKTGELFF
TRBD1	-	TRBV19	CASSGDREGDQPQHF
TRBD1	-	TRBV5-6	CASGQGNYGYTF
-	-	TRBV7-9	CASSYVSTTGELFF
-	-	TRBV29-1	CSVGGSMNTEAFF
TRBD2	-	TRBV7-6	CASSFRDYGYEQYF
-	-	TRBV6-6	CASSPSPQGGLEAFF
-	-	TRBV4-1	CASSHGGGGDEQFF
-	-	TRBV27	CASSFLGVSGTYEQYF
TRBD1	-	TRBV30	CAWSHGAGGNYNEQFF
-	-	TRBV11-2	CASSFLWGGTDTQYF
TRBD1	-	TRBV19	CASSTRDRDYEQYF
TRBD2	-	TRBV6-1	CASSEPHTSGGPGNEQFF
TRBD1	-	TRBV5-4	CASSPGQMYEQYF
-	-	TRBV7-9	CASSFSVGNEQYF
-	-	TRBV19	CASSPRDGRLFF
TRBD2	-	TRBV5-1	CASSLAGGVETQYF
-	-	TRBV27	CASSHQINYEQYF
-	-	TRBV2	CASSEGVWAEKETQYF
-	-	TRBV4-1	CASSQTLSDSYGYTF
-	-	TRBV7-3	CASSLSPDYEQYF
-	-	TRBV6-1	CASSSQESYEQYF
-	-	TRBV27	CASGPVRVTSSYEQYF